The 30 T cell receptor beta chains below all came from one sample that was sequenced in a study of T cell responses to AZD1222 COVID-19 vaccine. The protocol was immunoSEQ multiplex PCR, while the TCRdb copy is restricted to in-frame clones and leaves out a portion. Here the sample spans roughly 120,000 clones, about 86% being singletons. The material was peripheral blood, obtained on day 0 of AZD1222 vaccination. The source is an adult in good health.

The rearrangement uses TRBV6-6 and TRBJ2-1; unclear D gene. V was clipped by 4 bases and J by 11 bases, with 9 bases between them. The CDR3 runs to 11 residues. CDR1 and CDR2 (germline): MNHNY, SVGAGI (reference sequence). The CDR3 DNA reads as TGTGCCAGCAGTTCGTCTACCAAGCAGTTCTTC. Protein sequence: CASSSSTKQFF.

This clone was observed a few times. The gene calls are TRBV30 and TRBJ1-5; D may be TRBD1 (5 bases). This CDR3 spans 15 amino acids. Trimming removed 2 bases from V and 1 base from J, with 12 bases in between. From germline, CDR1 is GTSNPN and CDR2 SVGIG (reference sequence). For the CDR3, the DNA is TGTGCCTGGAGTAGGGGACCTGGGAGCAATCAGCCCCAGCATTTT. The encoded protein is CAWSRGPGSNQPQHF.

The genes are TRBV4-1 and TRBJ1-4, with TRBD1 as a possible D gene (6 bases). The germline CDR1 and CDR2 sequences are MGHRA and YSYEKL. This CDR3 comprises 15 residues. Trimming took 1 base from V and 8 from J, leaving 14 bases between them. The CDR3 DNA sequence: TGCGCCAGCAGCCAAGGATGGGGGCCTGGAGAAAAACTGTTTTTT. It yields the protein CASSQGWGPGEKLFF.

This sequence joins TRBV20-1 and TRBJ1-1; the D gene is possibly TRBD1 (5 bases). The CDR3 sequence is 14 residues long. CDR1 DFQATT and CDR2 SNEGSKA come from the germline V gene (reference sequence). V was cut by 3 bases and J by 1 base, with 12 bases left in between. CDR3 DNA sequence: TGCAGTGCTAGTAAGGCAGGGACGAACACTGAAGCTTTCTTT. Residues: CSASKAGTNTEAFF.

This clone has only a few counts. The CDR3 is CASRPGAQAYNSPLHF. The CDR3 DNA sequence: TGTGCCAGCAGACCCGGTGCTCAGGCCTATAATTCACCCCTCCACTTT. This chain links TRBV27 with TRBJ1-6; D call uncertain. This CDR3 region has 16 residues. V lost 6 bases and J 2 bases, leaving 14 bases between the germline ends. Germline V gives CDR1 MNHEY, CDR2 SMNVEV (reference sequence).

The CDR3 DNA sequence: TGTGCCAGTGGGTGGGGGAGCCACGAGCAGTACTTC. Translated, it gives CASGWGSHEQYF. V gene TRBV19 combines with J gene TRBJ2-7; the D gene could be TRBD1 or TRBD2 (5 bases each). Trimming stripped 8 bases from V and 5 bases from J, with 13 bases between. The CDR3 totals 12 residues. From germline, CDR1 is LNHDA and CDR2 SQIVND (reference sequence).

The chain's CDR3 is CSVVLQLNTEAFF. CDR3 bases: TGCAGCGTTGTTTTACAGTTGAACACTGAAGCTTTCTTT. This chain uses TRBV29-1 with TRBJ1-1; no clear D gene. This CDR3 contains 13 residues. Trimming removed 4 bases from V and 0 bases from J, with 9 bases in between. Looked up from germline, CDR1 is SQVTM and CDR2 is ANQGSEA.

The chain combines TRBV5-1 with TRBJ2-3; D is unresolved. Germline CDR1 is SGHRS and CDR2 is YFSETQ. V was clipped by 1 base and J by 0 bases, with 9 bases between them. The CDR3 has 15 residues. The CDR3 DNA sequence: TGCGCCAGCAGCTTGTCGAAGCTCAGCACAGATACGCAGTATTTT. This translates into CASSLSKLSTDTQYF.

This clone showed up just once. The V call is TRBV7-2, the J call TRBJ2-1; possibly TRBD1 for D (6 bases). V was pared by 4 bases and J by 4 bases, with 17 bases between. From germline, CDR1 is SGHTA and CDR2 FQGNSA. The CDR3 runs 16 residues. The chain's CDR3 is CASSWQGHQTYNEQFF. Here the CDR3 DNA reads TGTGCCAGCAGCTGGCAGGGGCATCAGACATACAATGAGCAGTTCTTC.

This clone occurred once. The chain uses TRBV19 and TRBJ1-3; maybe TRBD1 (6 bases). CDR3 size: 16 residues. V lost 5 bases and J 0 bases, leaving 14 bases between the germline ends. CDR1 and CDR2 (germline): LNHDA, SQIVND (reference sequence). The CDR3 bases are TGTGCCAGTAGTGCTTACAGGGTCCACTCTGGAAACACCATATATTTT. Its protein product is CASSAYRVHSGNTIYF.

The chain combines TRBV20-1 with TRBJ1-1; D unclear. In germline, CDR1 is DFQATT, CDR2 SNEGSKA (reference sequence). The CDR3 covers 14 residues. The V gene lost 3 bases and the J gene lost 0 bases, with 11 bases spanning the gap. Here the CDR3 reads CSASFPAMNTEAFF. The CDR3, as DNA: TGCAGTGCTAGTTTTCCAGCCATGAACACTGAAGCTTTCTTT.

V gene TRBV2 combines with J gene TRBJ2-3; 14 nucleotides agree with TRBD2. This CDR3 spans 17 amino acids. Trimming took 6 bases from V and 0 from J; bases not matched to a gene: 5. Germline CDR1 SNHLY, CDR2 FYNNEI. CDR3: CASRRTSGGRSTDTQYF. For the CDR3, the DNA is TGTGCCAGCAGAAGGACTAGCGGGGGGCGGAGCACAGATACGCAGTATTTT. Based on the CDR3 plus reference TRBV2 and TRBJ2-3, the full variable domain is EPEVTQTPSHQVTQMGQEVILRCVPISNHLYFYWYRQILGQKVEFLVSFYNNEISEKSEIFDDQFSVERPDGSNFTLKIRSTKLEDSAMYFCASRRTSGGRSTDTQYFGPGTRLTVL.

V is TRBV5-1 and J is TRBJ2-2; D is uncertain. Germline V lookup: CDR1 SGHRS, CDR2 YFSETQ. The CDR3 is 16 residues long. Between the trimmed V and J ends, which lost 0 bases and 4 bases, there was a span of 13 bases. The DNA for the CDR3 is TGCGCCAGCAGCTTGGCCGAAGGTGTGATCACCGGGGAGCTGTTTTTT. Translating it yields CASSLAEGVITGELFF.

The rearrangement links TRBV10-1 to TRBJ2-4; possible D gene TRBD1, 6 bases. Trimming pared 7 bases from V and 7 bases from J, leaving 20 bases between. This CDR3 has 15 amino acids. The V gene's germline CDR1 is WNHNN and CDR2 SYGVQD (reference sequence). The CDR3 DNA reads as TGCGCCAGCACCCCGAACAGGGTACTAAGTAACATTCAGTACTTC. Amino acid sequence: CASTPNRVLSNIQYF.

CDR3 sequence: CASSLAGPGTDTQYF. The DNA of the CDR3 is TGTGCCAGCAGCTTAGCGGGTCCTGGCACAGATACGCAGTATTTT. This chain connects TRBV7-2 to TRBJ2-3; no definite D call. Germline V gene lookup returns CDR1 SGHTA and CDR2 FQGNSA. This CDR3 has 15 amino acids. Trimming cost V 0 bases and J 1 base, with 8 bases left between them.

The V and J genes are TRBV18 and TRBJ1-5; no clear D gene. Looked up from germline, CDR1 is KGHSH and CDR2 is LQKENI. The V end was cut by 3 bases, the J end by 1 base, with 13 bases between. The CDR3 contains 16 residues. The CDR3 coding sequence is TGTGCCAGCTCACCGTTGGTCAGGTGGAGCAATCAGCCCCAGCATTTT. Translating it yields CASSPLVRWSNQPQHF.

This chain joins TRBV5-1 and TRBJ1-2; 7 bases agree with TRBD1. Germline CDR1 SGHRS, CDR2 YFSETQ. J was trimmed by 4 bases and V by 0 bases; bases with no gene match: 3. The CDR3 covers 14 residues. CDR3 nucleotides: TGCGCCAGCAGCTTGGACAGGGGATCCTATGGCTACACCTTC. It translates to CASSLDRGSYGYTF.

V is TRBV5-6 and J is TRBJ1-1; D gene uncertain. Trimming took 0 bases from V and 1 from J, leaving 13 bases between them. Germline CDR1 and CDR2: SGHDT and YYEEEE. This CDR3 is 16 amino acids long. The CDR3 reads CASSLGHWTPNTEAFF. The CDR3 DNA follows: TGTGCCAGCAGCTTGGGCCATTGGACCCCGAACACTGAAGCTTTCTTT. The entire variable domain, with the rest obtained from reference TRBV5-6 and TRBJ1-1, is as follows: DAGVTQSPTHLIKTRGQQVTLRCSPKSGHDTVSWYQQALGQGPQFIFQYYEEEERQRGNFPDRFSGHQFPNYSSELNVNALLLGDSALYLCASSLGHWTPNTEAFFGQGTRLTVV.

The rearrangement joins TRBV4-1 to TRBJ2-1; 11 bases agree with TRBD2. Trimming cost V 4 bases and J 8 bases; bases outside gene matches: 13. The germline gives CDR1 MGHRA, CDR2 YSYEKL. The CDR3 runs 17 residues. For the CDR3, the DNA is TGCGCCAGCAGCCTTATCCGGACTAGCGGGCGTGGCGATGAGCAGTTCTTC. Residues: CASSLIRTSGRGDEQFF.

This clone was observed a single time. The CDR3 region is CASSSVTGGQQYF. In nucleotides, the CDR3 is TGCGCCAGCAGCTCAGTGACAGGGGGCCAGCAGTACTTC. V gene TRBV5-1 combines with J gene TRBJ2-7; 10 bases match TRBD1. Germline V gives CDR1 SGHRS, CDR2 YFSETQ. CDR3 length equals 13 residues. Germline trimming cut 3 bases from V and 8 bases from J; bases unmatched to any gene: 5.

The rearrangement joins TRBV7-3 to TRBJ2-2; TRBD1 matches at 8 bases. Germline V gene data show CDR1 as SGHTA and CDR2 as FQGTGA. The CDR3 runs 23 residues. V trimming: 1 base; J trimming: 7 bases; junction bases outside the gene matches: 29. CDR3 amino acids: CASSLSSVVMAGGAQRYGGELFF. The DNA for the CDR3 is TGTGCCAGCAGCTTAAGCTCGGTCGTTATGGCAGGGGGCGCTCAACGGTATGGCGGGGAGCTGTTTTTT.

CDR3 coding DNA: TGTGCCAGCAGCTTAAGAGGGTACGACAAAAACATTCAGTACTTC. This encodes CASSLRGYDKNIQYF. The gene calls are TRBV7-9 and TRBJ2-4; weak D call: TRBD2 (5 bases). Trimming removed 2 bases at V and 3 bases at J, with 11 bases between. Germline CDR1 is SEHNR and CDR2 is FQNEAQ (reference sequence). This CDR3 spans 15 amino acids.

This chain joins TRBV19 and TRBJ2-1, with 9 bases that match TRBD1. J lost 8 bases, V lost 2 bases, and 10 bases had no gene match. The CDR3 has 16 residues. In germline, CDR1 is LNHDA, CDR2 SQIVND (reference sequence). The CDR3 loop is CASSISAGQGNHEQFF. The CDR3 coding sequence is TGTGCCAGTAGTATATCGGCGGGACAGGGTAACCATGAGCAGTTCTTC.

This rearrangement joins TRBV28 to TRBJ2-1, with TRBD2 matching over 14 bases. V was clipped by 6 bases and J by 6 bases; unmatched bases: 4. CDR3 length: 15 amino acids. Germline V gene sequence: CDR1 MDHEN, CDR2 SYDVKM. The CDR3 nucleotides read TGTGCCAGCAGCCCCGGGACTAGCGGGAGCAATGAGCAGTTCTTC. Protein: CASSPGTSGSNEQFF.

V is TRBV5-1 and J is TRBJ2-1; D is perhaps TRBD2 (6 bases). CDR1 and CDR2 (germline): SGHRS, YFSETQ. The V end lost 4 bases, the J end lost 8 bases, and 22 bases lay between the germline ends. The CDR3 covers 16 residues. In DNA form, the CDR3 reads TGCGCCAGCAGCCCCTCTACTCGGCGGGACGGAGATGAGCAGTTCTTC. It translates to CASSPSTRRDGDEQFF.

V gene TRBV28 combines with J gene TRBJ2-7; a possible D gene is TRBD2 (6 bases). V lost 7 bases and J lost 4, with 17 bases in between. This CDR3 is built from 14 residues. The germline gives CDR1 MDHEN, CDR2 SYDVKM. The CDR3 DNA reads TGTGCCAGCACCTCTTATAGCGGCTGGTACGAGCAGTACTTC. Its protein is CASTSYSGWYEQYF. Filled out from reference TRBV28 and TRBJ2-7, the complete variable domain reads DVKVTQSSRYLVKRTGEKVFLECVQDMDHENMFWYRQDPGLGLRLIYFSYDVKMKEKGDIPEGYSVSREKKERFSLILESASTNQTSMYLCASTSYSGWYEQYFGPGTRLTVT.

This clone has just a few counts. V gene TRBV7-9 combines with J gene TRBJ1-2, with D hard to call. Trimming stripped 1 base from V and 7 bases from J, with 7 bases between. CDR3 length equals 12 residues. Germline V gives CDR1 SEHNR, CDR2 FQNEAQ (reference sequence). For the CDR3, the DNA is TGTGCCAGCAGCTTAGAAGAGGGTGGCTACACCTTC. Translated, it gives CASSLEEGGYTF.

The V call is TRBV28, the J call TRBJ1-1, with unresolved D. The CDR3 has 14 amino acids. Germline CDR1 MDHEN, CDR2 SYDVKM. The V gene lost 3 bases and the J gene lost 1 base, with 9 bases spanning the gap. The CDR3 bases are TGTGCCAGCAGTTTTCATCCGAAGAACACTGAAGCTTTCTTT. Translated, it gives CASSFHPKNTEAFF. Looking up the rest from reference TRBV28 and TRBJ1-1 gives the full variable domain: DVKVTQSSRYLVKRTGEKVFLECVQDMDHENMFWYRQDPGLGLRLIYFSYDVKMKEKGDIPEGYSVSREKKERFSLILESASTNQTSMYLCASSFHPKNTEAFFGQGTRLTVV.

The rearrangement links TRBV12-3 or TRBV12-4 to TRBJ2-7; D is undetermined. CDR3 length: 11 amino acids. Trimming took off 4 bases at V and 2 bases at J, with 3 bases between the two ends. In DNA, the CDR3 is TGTGCCAGCAGTTATACCTACGAGCAGTACTTC. Protein product: CASSYTYEQYF.

This sequence joins TRBV6-2 or TRBV6-3 and TRBJ2-3, with 9 bases that match TRBD1. The CDR3 contains 15 residues. V shed 4 bases and J 2 bases; nucleotides not matched to a gene: 4. Germline V gene lookup returns CDR1 MNHEY and CDR2 SVGEGT. The CDR3 nucleotides are TGTGCCAGCAGTTCGGGACAGGGCCTCACAGATACGCAGTATTTT. Translated: CASSSGQGLTDTQYF.